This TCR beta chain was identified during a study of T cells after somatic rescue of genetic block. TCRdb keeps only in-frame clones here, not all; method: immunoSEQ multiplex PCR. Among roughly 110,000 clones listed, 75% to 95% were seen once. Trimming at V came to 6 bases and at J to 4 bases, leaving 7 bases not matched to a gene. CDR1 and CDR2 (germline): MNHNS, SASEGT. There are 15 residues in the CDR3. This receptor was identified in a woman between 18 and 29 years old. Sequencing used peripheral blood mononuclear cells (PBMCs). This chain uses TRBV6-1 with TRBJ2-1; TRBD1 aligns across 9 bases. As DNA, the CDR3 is TGTGCCAGCAGCCGTCCGACAGGGGGATACAATGAGCAGTTCTTC. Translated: CASSRPTGGYNEQFF.